This TCR beta chain is from a study of T cells in Graves' hyperthyroidism and ophthalmopathy. Germline assignment: CDR1 MNHNY and CDR2 SVGAGI (reference sequence). This CDR3 has 13 residues. V was clipped by 2 bases and J by 6 bases, with 7 bases between them. The investigators amplified TCR beta CDR3 regions from RNA transcripts. A set of HTBI primers served as the primers for a first-round RT-PCR of the TCR CDR3. TCRdb itself ran the multiplex PCR reads through MiXCR, one entry per CDR3 protein. This repertoire shows some 770,000 distinct CDR3 sequences, roughly 15% found once; its top ten account for roughly 8%. The sample holds many counts of this clonotype.

The specimen was blood. V gene TRBV6-6 combines with J gene TRBJ2-2; D is unclear. The sequence derives from a man aged 18-30 years with Graves' hyperthyroidism. The CDR3 region has the DNA TGTGCCAGCAGTTACAGTCGGGCCGGGGAGCTGTTTTTT. This codes for CASSYSRAGELFF.